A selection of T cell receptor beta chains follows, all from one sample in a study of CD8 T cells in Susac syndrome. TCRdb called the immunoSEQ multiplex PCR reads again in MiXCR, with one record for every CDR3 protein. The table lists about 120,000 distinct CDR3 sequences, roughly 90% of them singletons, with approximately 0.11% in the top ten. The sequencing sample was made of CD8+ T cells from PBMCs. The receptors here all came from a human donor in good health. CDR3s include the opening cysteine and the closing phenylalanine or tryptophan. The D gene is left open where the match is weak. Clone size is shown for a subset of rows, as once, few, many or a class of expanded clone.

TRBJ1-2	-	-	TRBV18	CASSPDGMGNYGYTF	TGTGCCAGCTCACCGGACGGGATGGGTAACTATGGCTACACCTTC
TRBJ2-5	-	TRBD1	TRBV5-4	CASSLQGAGETQYF	TGTGCCAGCAGCTTGCAGGGGGCTGGAGAGACCCAGTACTTC
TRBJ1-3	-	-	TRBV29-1	CSVAVSGNTIYF	TGCAGCGTAGCAGTCTCAGGAAACACCATATATTTT
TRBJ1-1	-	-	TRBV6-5	CASSPPGTRNTEAFF	TGTGCCAGCAGCCCACCCGGGACAAGGAACACTGAAGCTTTCTTT
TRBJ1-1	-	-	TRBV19	CASFSLGPYTEAFF	TGTGCCAGTTTCTCCCTAGGGCCTTACACTGAAGCTTTCTTT
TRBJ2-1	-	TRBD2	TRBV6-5	CASSYAGGSRYNEQFF	TGTGCCAGCAGTTACGCTGGCGGGAGTCGGTACAATGAGCAGTTCTTC
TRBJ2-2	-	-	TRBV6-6	CASSFSGRLTGELFF	TGTGCCAGCAGTTTCTCGGGGAGGCTCACCGGGGAGCTGTTTTTT
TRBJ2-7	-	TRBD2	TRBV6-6	CASSFTPREAQYF	TGTGCCAGCAGTTTTACACCGCGGGAGGCGCAGTACTTC
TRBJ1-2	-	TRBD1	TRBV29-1	CSVGQGAESYGYTF	TGCAGCGTTGGACAGGGGGCTGAGTCGTATGGCTACACCTTC
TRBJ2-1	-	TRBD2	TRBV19	CASSATSPGFYNEQFF	TGTGCCAGTAGTGCGACTAGCCCGGGATTCTACAATGAGCAGTTCTTC
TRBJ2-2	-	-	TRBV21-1	CASSRLAAYLRNTGELFF	TGTGCCAGCAGCAGACTAGCGGCCTATTTGAGAAACACCGGGGAGCTGTTTTTT
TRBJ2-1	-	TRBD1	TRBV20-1	CSAREVTGALDNEQFF	TGCAGTGCTAGGGAAGTTACAGGGGCGCTGGACAATGAGCAGTTCTTC
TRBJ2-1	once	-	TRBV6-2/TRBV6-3	CASSKGVLIRQQFF	TGTGCCAGCAGTAAGGGCGTGTTGATTCGCCAGCAGTTCTTC
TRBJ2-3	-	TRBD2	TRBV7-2	CASSSTSGGATDTQYF	TGTGCCAGCAGCTCGACTAGCGGGGGGGCTACAGATACGCAGTATTTT
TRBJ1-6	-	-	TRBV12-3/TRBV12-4	CASGPPLHF	TGTGCCAGCGGTCCACCCCTCCACTTT
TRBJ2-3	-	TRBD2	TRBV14	CASSRGLAGGSTDTQYF	TGTGCCAGCAGCCGTGGACTAGCGGGAGGTTCGACAGATACGCAGTATTTT
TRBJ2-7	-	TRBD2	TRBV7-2	CASSLELAGANEQYF	TGTGCCAGCAGCTTAGAACTAGCGGGAGCCAACGAGCAGTACTTC
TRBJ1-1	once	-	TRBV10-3	CAITPQGITEAFF	TGTGCCATCACCCCACAGGGCATCACTGAAGCTTTCTTT
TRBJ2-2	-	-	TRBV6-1	CASSGREGTGELFF	TGTGCCAGCAGTGGGAGGGAAGGGACCGGGGAGCTGTTTTTT
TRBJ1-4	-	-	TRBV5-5	CASSFSPATNEKLFF	TGTGCCAGCAGCTTTAGCCCGGCAACTAATGAAAAACTGTTTTTT
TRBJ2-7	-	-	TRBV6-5	CAVRILDEQYF	TGTGCTGTGCGGATCCTGGACGAGCAGTACTTC
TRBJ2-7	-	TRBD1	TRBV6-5	CASSSGQLYEQYF	TGTGCCAGCAGTTCGGGACAGTTATACGAGCAGTACTTC
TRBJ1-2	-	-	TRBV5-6	CASSLSRSYGYTF	TGTGCCAGCAGCTTGAGTAGGAGCTATGGCTACACCTTC
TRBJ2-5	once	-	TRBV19	CASTVRGEETQYF	TGTGCCAGTACCGTGCGCGGAGAAGAGACCCAGTACTTC
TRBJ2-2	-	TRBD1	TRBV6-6	CASTAGTGVPGELFF	TGTGCCAGCACGGCCGGGACAGGGGTACCCGGGGAGCTGTTTTTT
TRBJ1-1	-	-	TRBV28	CASSFPRGWAFF	TGTGCCAGCAGTTTTCCGAGGGGCTGGGCTTTCTTT
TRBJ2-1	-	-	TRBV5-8	CASSLIGQTYNEQFF	TGTGCCAGCAGCTTGATAGGCCAGACATACAATGAGCAGTTCTTC
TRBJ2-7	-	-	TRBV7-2	CASSLVSGWEQYF	TGTGCCAGCAGCTTAGTATCGGGATGGGAGCAGTACTTC
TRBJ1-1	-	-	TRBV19	CASLPTGQGQTRTGNTEAFF	TGTGCCAGTCTCCCGACCGGGCAGGGCCAAACCCGGACCGGGAACACTGAAGCTTTCTTT
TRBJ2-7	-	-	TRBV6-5	CASSYSEGNYEQYF	TGTGCCAGCAGTTACTCGGAGGGGAACTACGAGCAGTACTTC
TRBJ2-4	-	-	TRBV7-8	CASSPQGTGNIQYF	TGTGCCAGCAGCCCCCAAGGGACGGGAAACATTCAGTACTTC
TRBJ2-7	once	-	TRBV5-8	CASSLTDYEQYF	TGTGCCAGCAGCTTAACAGATTACGAGCAGTACTTC
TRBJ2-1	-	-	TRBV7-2	CASGLGSYNEQFF	TGTGCCAGCGGGTTGGGTTCCTACAATGAGCAGTTCTTC
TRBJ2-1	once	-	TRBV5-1	CASSLTDRHNEQFF	TGCGCCAGCAGCTTGACGGACAGACACAATGAGCAGTTCTTC
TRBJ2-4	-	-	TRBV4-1	CASSQDHPSQNIQYF	TGCGCCAGCAGCCAAGATCATCCTAGCCAAAACATTCAGTACTTC
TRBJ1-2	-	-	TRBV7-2	CASSYRGTGFDGYTF	TGTGCCAGCAGCTACCGGGGCACAGGGTTCGATGGCTACACCTTC
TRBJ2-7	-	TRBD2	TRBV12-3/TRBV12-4	CASSRLTSESSYEQYF	TGTGCCAGCAGTCGTCTGACTAGCGAGAGCTCCTACGAGCAGTACTTC
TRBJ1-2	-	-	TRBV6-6	CASSLLEVRDYGYTF	TGTGCCAGCAGTCTTCTTGAGGTCCGGGACTATGGCTACACCTTC
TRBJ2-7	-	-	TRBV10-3	CAISENPSYEQYF	TGTGCCATCTCTGAGAACCCCTCCTACGAGCAGTACTTC
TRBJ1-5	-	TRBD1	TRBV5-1	CASSWGSPGQGVSQPQHF	TGCGCCAGCAGCTGGGGCAGTCCGGGACAGGGGGTCTCTCAGCCCCAGCATTTT
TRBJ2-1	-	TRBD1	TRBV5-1	CASSYRVTGGGNEQFF	TGCGCCAGCAGCTATCGAGTGACAGGGGGCGGGAATGAGCAGTTCTTC
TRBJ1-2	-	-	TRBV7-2	CASSLTGRLGGYTF	TGTGCCAGCAGCTTGACAGGCCGACTCGGGGGCTACACCTTC
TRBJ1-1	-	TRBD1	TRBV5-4	CASSLDRGQVTEAFF	TGTGCCAGCAGCTTGGACAGGGGGCAGGTCACTGAAGCTTTCTTT
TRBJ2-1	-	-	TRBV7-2	CASSLSLGPSGNEQFF	TGTGCCAGCAGCTTAAGTCTTGGACCATCGGGCAATGAGCAGTTCTTC
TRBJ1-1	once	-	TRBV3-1	CASSLPPGGSGTEAFF	TGTGCCAGCAGCCTCCCCCCTGGGGGATCGGGAACTGAAGCTTTCTTT
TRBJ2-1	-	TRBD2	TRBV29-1	CSSRGGLRNEQFF	TGCAGCTCTCGGGGGGGCCTTCGCAATGAGCAGTTCTTC
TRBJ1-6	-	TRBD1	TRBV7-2	CASSLAPGQGTSYNSPLHF	TGTGCCAGCAGCTTAGCCCCGGGACAGGGAACGTCCTATAATTCACCCCTCCACTTT
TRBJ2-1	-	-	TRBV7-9	CASSLAWVDVPEQFF	TGTGCCAGCAGCTTAGCTTGGGTCGACGTACCCGAGCAGTTCTTC
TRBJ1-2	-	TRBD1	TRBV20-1	CSASAGGDYGYTF	TGCAGTGCTAGCGCAGGGGGCGACTATGGCTACACCTTC
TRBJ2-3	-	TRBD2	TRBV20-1	CSAPPASGGADTQYF	TGCAGTGCCCCCCCCGCTAGCGGAGGGGCAGATACGCAGTATTTT
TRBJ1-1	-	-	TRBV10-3	CATGMGTTNTEAFF	TGTGCCACTGGAATGGGAACGACGAACACTGAAGCTTTCTTT
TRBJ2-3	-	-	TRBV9	CASRSGPSGTDTQYF	TGTGCCAGCAGGTCAGGTCCTAGTGGCACAGATACGCAGTATTTT
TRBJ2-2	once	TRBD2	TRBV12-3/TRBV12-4	CASSPLAGGHTGELFF	TGTGCCAGCAGCCCACTAGCGGGAGGGCACACCGGGGAGCTGTTTTTT